Listed below are T cell receptor beta chains from one sample, sequenced in a study of glioma-infiltrating T cells. TCRdb redid the calling of the multiplex PCR reads with MiXCR, one entry per CDR3 protein. The data show roughly 350,000 distinct CDR3 sequences, 35% to 45% seen once. The specimen sequenced was glioma tissue, nonneoplastic brain tissue, or PBMCs (not recorded which). These receptors were taken from a human donor with low-grade glioma or glioblastoma, undergoing nonglioma brain surgery, or in good health (not recorded which). CDR3s include the opening cysteine and the closing phenylalanine or tryptophan. D genes are given only for firm matches. The listing skips clone size in some rows; elsewhere it reads once, few, many or a size class.

j_gene | abundance | d_gene | v_gene | CDR3aa | CDR3nt
TRBJ1-3 | few | TRBD1 | TRBV28 | CASIMDRASGNTIYF | TGTGCCAGCATTATGGACAGGGCCTCAGGAAACACCATATATTTT
TRBJ2-1 | few | . | TRBV20-1 | CSSGGVDEQFF | TGCAGTTCCGGAGGGGTTGATGAGCAGTTCTTC
TRBJ1-1 | many | . | TRBV15 | CATSSLETNTEAFF | TGTGCCACCAGCAGCCTTGAGACGAACACTGAAGCTTTCTTT
TRBJ2-1 | . | . | TRBV27 | CASRGPPGAGYNEQFF | TGTGCCAGCAGAGGTCCGCCGGGGGCCGGATACAATGAGCAGTTCTTC
TRBJ1-5 | . | TRBD1 | TRBV27 | CATVDVLTGRKSYSNQPQHF | TGTGCCACCGTCGATGTCTTGACAGGGCGCAAAAGTTATAGCAATCAGCCCCAGCATTTT
TRBJ2-1 | few | TRBD1 | TRBV5-1 | CASSSTSSGTEAYNEQFF | TGCGCCAGCAGCTCAACTTCGTCCGGGACAGAGGCCTACAATGAGCAGTTCTTC
TRBJ2-7 | . | . | TRBV6-5 | CASSYSGELYEQYF | TGTGCCAGCAGTTACTCGGGGGAGTTGTACGAGCAGTACTTC
TRBJ2-5 | few | TRBD1 | TRBV28 | CASSLLGQGEQETQYF | TGTGCCAGCAGTTTATTGGGACAGGGGGAACAAGAGACCCAGTACTTC
TRBJ2-3 | many | . | TRBV5-4 | CASSLREGTDTQYF | TGTGCCAGCAGCTTGCGAGAGGGCACAGATACGCAGTATTTT
TRBJ2-1 | few | . | TRBV5-1 | CASSTTGYNEQFF | TGCGCCAGCAGCACGACAGGTTACAATGAGCAGTTCTTC
TRBJ1-5 | . | . | TRBV3-1 | CASSQDAGASGQPQHF | TGTGCCAGCAGCCAAGACGCAGGGGCATCGGGTCAGCCCCAGCATTTT
TRBJ1-1 | few | . | TRBV4-3 | CASSQGGHSNTEAFF | TGCGCCAGCAGCCAAGGTGGACATTCGAACACTGAAGCTTTCTTT
TRBJ2-1 | . | . | TRBV5-5 | CASSTYNFLDEQFF | TGTGCCAGCAGTACCTATAACTTCCTAGATGAGCAGTTCTTC
TRBJ1-1 | . | . | TRBV10-3 | CAISEVGADTEAFF | TGTGCCATTTCCGAAGTAGGAGCGGACACTGAAGCTTTCTTT